This entry lists 17 T cell receptor beta chains sequenced from one sample in a study of T cells in Graves' hyperthyroidism and ophthalmopathy. The investigators amplified TCR beta CDR3 regions from RNA transcripts. HTBI primers drove first-round RT-PCR of the TCR CDR3. TCRdb redid the calling of the multiplex PCR reads with MiXCR, one entry per CDR3 protein. The sample consists of roughly 420,000 distinct CDR3 sequences, 15% to 19% of them appearing once. The specimen sequenced was blood. All receptors derive from a woman aged 18 to 35 with Graves' hyperthyroidism.

This clonotype was counted ten times or more. The chain carries TRBV18 and TRBJ1-1; 9 bases align to TRBD1. This CDR3 spans 15 amino acids. V shed 4 bases, J shed 3 bases, and the junction held 6 bases outside the gene matches. From germline, CDR1 is KGHSH and CDR2 LQKENI. CDR3 protein: CASSQGQGFDTEAFF. As DNA, the CDR3 is TGTGCCAGCTCACAAGGACAGGGGTTCGACACTGAAGCTTTCTTT.

This clonotype was recorded many times. The CDR3 nucleotides are TGTGCCAGCAGCCCCCGACTAGCGGGGACAGATACGCAGTATTTT. It is translated as CASSPRLAGTDTQYF. J is TRBJ2-3 and V is TRBV7-2, with 11 nucleotides matching TRBD2. The CDR3 spans 15 residues. The germline V gene has CDR1 SGHTA and CDR2 FQGNSA. V lost 5 bases to trimming and J lost 3 bases; unmatched junction nucleotides: 4.

Ten or more counts support this clonotype. The rearrangement uses TRBV27 and TRBJ1-6, with 7 nucleotides matching TRBD1. After removal of 4 bases from V and 6 bases from J, the junction contained 6 bases not matched to a gene. Germline V gene lookup returns CDR1 MNHEY and CDR2 SMNVEV (reference sequence). The length of the CDR3 is 15 residues. The CDR3 reads CASSSHDRANSPLHF. The DNA of the CDR3 is TGTGCCAGCAGTTCACACGACAGGGCTAATTCACCCCTCCACTTT.

The J gene is TRBJ2-1, the V gene TRBV27; D remains unclear. The CDR3 extends over 15 amino acids. Germline V gene lookup returns CDR1 MNHEY and CDR2 SMNVEV (reference sequence). Trimming took off 5 bases at V and 0 bases at J, with 11 bases between the two ends. The CDR3 region is CASSPRANSYNEQFF. The CDR3 region has the DNA TGTGCCAGCAGTCCAAGGGCAAACTCCTACAATGAGCAGTTCTTC.

This clonotype has a handful of counts. The rearrangement links TRBV19 to TRBJ1-4; tentative D call: TRBD1 (6 bases). Germline V gives CDR1 LNHDA, CDR2 SQIVND (reference sequence). Trimming shortened V by 4 bases and J by 3 bases, and 18 bases separated the two germline ends. This CDR3 region has 17 residues. For the CDR3, the DNA is TGTGCCAGTAGTAACTGGGCAGGGGAAGGGGCTAATGAAAAACTGTTTTTT. Amino acid sequence: CASSNWAGEGANEKLFF.

This clonotype was recorded many times. J is TRBJ1-1 and V is TRBV12-3 or TRBV12-4, with D perhaps matching TRBD1 (5 bases). The CDR3 length is 14 residues. The V end lost 6 bases, the J end lost 1 base, and 12 bases lay between the germline ends. CDR3 residues: CASRGEGENTEAFF. CDR3 bases: TGTGCCAGCAGAGGGGAGGGTGAGAACACTGAAGCTTTCTTT.

This chain connects TRBV5-6 to TRBJ2-7, with TRBD1 as a possible D gene (5 bases). The CDR3 totals 13 residues. The V gene's germline CDR1 is SGHDT and CDR2 YYEEEE. Trimming removed 0 bases from V and 3 bases from J, with 7 bases in between. For the CDR3, the DNA is TGTGCCAGCAGCTTGGTGGACAACTACGAGCAGTACTTC. Its protein is CASSLVDNYEQYF.

The gene calls are TRBV28 and TRBJ1-2; TRBD1 matches 8 bases. CDR1 MDHEN and CDR2 SYDVKM come from the germline V gene. The CDR3 runs to 16 residues. Germline trimming cut 5 bases from V and 5 bases from J; bases unmatched to any gene: 13. As DNA, the CDR3 is TGTGCCAGCAGTGGGGACCTTCGGACAGGGAAGTATGGCTACACCTTC. This sequence encodes CASSGDLRTGKYGYTF.

The chain combines TRBV12-3 or TRBV12-4 with TRBJ1-2; the D is unclear. This CDR3 comprises 14 residues. The V end lost 2 bases, the J end lost 4 bases, and 11 bases lay between the germline ends. Here the CDR3 reads CASSLSGSPYGYTF. In DNA form, the CDR3 reads TGTGCCAGCAGTTTATCAGGCAGCCCCTATGGCTACACCTTC.

The table lists this clonotype with many counts. The chain links TRBV6-2 or TRBV6-3 to TRBJ2-5, with TRBD1 as a possible D gene (5 bases). Trimming left V 3 bases short and J 5 bases short, with 16 bases between. The germline V gene encodes CDR1 MNHEY and CDR2 SVGEGT. The CDR3 contains 15 residues. CDR3 in amino acids: CASSYGQGILETQYF. DNA of the CDR3: TGTGCCAGCAGTTATGGTCAGGGTATTTTGGAGACCCAGTACTTC.

Only one count was recorded for this clonotype. A read error is possible here, since a much larger clone lies one base away. Given the absence of the conserved phenylalanine or tryptophan at the CDR3 end, a read error is likely. The genes are TRBV6-1 and TRBJ2-5; TRBD2 aligns across 10 bases. Germline-derived CDR1 and CDR2 are MNHNS and SASEGT. With 2 bases clipped from V and 5 bases from J, the junction kept 8 bases outside the gene matches. This CDR3 is 16 amino acids long. CDR3 bases: TGTGCCAGCAGTGAATCGAGCGGGGGGGGGAGCGAGACCCAGTACCTC. Amino acids: CASSESSGGGSETQYL.

There are a few counts of this clonotype. The V gene is TRBV20-1, the J gene TRBJ1-2; TRBD1 agrees at 8 bases. J gave up 5 bases and V 3 bases, and 5 bases lay outside the gene matches. CDR3 length equals 13 residues. Germline-derived CDR1 and CDR2 are DFQATT and SNEGSKA (reference sequence). The CDR3 region has the DNA TGCAGTGCTAGGGGCCGGACAGGGTATGGCTACACCTTC. Its protein is CSARGRTGYGYTF.

A few counts support this clonotype. The genes are TRBV15 and TRBJ1-5, with TRBD1 as a possible D gene (5 bases). Germline CDR1 LNHNV, CDR2 YYDKDF (reference sequence). The CDR3 runs 14 residues. Trimming removed 3 bases at V and 1 base at J, with 7 bases between. CDR3 loop: CATSRTASNQPQHF. CDR3 sequence (DNA): TGTGCCACCAGCAGGACAGCGAGCAATCAGCCCCAGCATTTT.

The table lists this clonotype with many counts. This chain uses TRBV7-2 with TRBJ2-5; no definite D call. This CDR3 is 12 amino acids long. Germline CDR1 reads SGHTA; CDR2 reads FQGNSA. V lost 3 bases and J 2 bases, leaving 4 bases between the germline ends. CDR3 loop: CASSFAQETQYF. The CDR3 nucleotides are TGTGCCAGCAGCTTCGCTCAAGAGACCCAGTACTTC.

This clonotype was observed a few times. The chain recombines TRBV24-1 with TRBJ2-1; 8 positions match TRBD1. In germline, CDR1 is KGHDR, CDR2 SFDVKD. This CDR3 is built from 15 residues. V shed 4 bases, J shed 4 bases, and the junction held 5 bases outside the gene matches. The CDR3 loop reads CATSDPGTGYNEQFF. In nucleotides, the CDR3 is TGTGCCACCAGTGACCCAGGGACAGGATACAATGAGCAGTTCTTC.

The chain is built from TRBV19 and TRBJ2-7; the D is unclear. From germline, CDR1 is LNHDA and CDR2 SQIVND (reference sequence). The V and J ends lost 5 bases and 7 bases respectively, with 9 bases between them. This CDR3 is built from 11 residues. This CDR3 is CASSARREQYF. The CDR3 DNA sequence: TGTGCCAGTAGTGCACGCAGGGAGCAGTACTTC.

There are many counts of this clonotype. The rearrangement links TRBV11-1 to TRBJ1-1; unclear D gene. CDR1 SGHAT and CDR2 FQDESV come from the germline V gene (reference sequence). The V end lost 6 bases, the J end lost 8 bases, and 19 bases lay between the germline ends. There are 14 residues in the CDR3. CDR3 protein: CASRGKVGAGEAFF. CDR3 DNA sequence: TGTGCCAGCAGGGGAAAGGTCGGCGCTGGGGAAGCTTTCTTT.